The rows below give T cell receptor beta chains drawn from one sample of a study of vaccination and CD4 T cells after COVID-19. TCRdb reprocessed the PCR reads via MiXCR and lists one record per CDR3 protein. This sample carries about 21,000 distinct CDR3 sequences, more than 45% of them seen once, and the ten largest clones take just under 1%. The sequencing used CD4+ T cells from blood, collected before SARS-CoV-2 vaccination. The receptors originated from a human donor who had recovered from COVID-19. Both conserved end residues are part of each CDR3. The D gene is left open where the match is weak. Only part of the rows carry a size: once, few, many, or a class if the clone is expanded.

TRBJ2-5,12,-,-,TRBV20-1,CSASGGQLTQYF,TGCAGTGCTAGCGGGGGGCAATTGACCCAGTACTTC
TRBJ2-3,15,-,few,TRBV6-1,CASSRTGKRTDTQYF,TGTGCCAGCAGTCGAACAGGGAAACGGACAGATACGCAGTATTTT
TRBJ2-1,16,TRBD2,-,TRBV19,CASSLTTSGFYNEQFF,TGTGCCAGTAGTCTCACGACTAGCGGGTTTTACAATGAGCAGTTCTTC
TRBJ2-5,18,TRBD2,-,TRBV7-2,CASSLLLAGGPDKETQYF,TGTGCCAGCAGCTTATTGCTAGCGGGAGGGCCCGACAAAGAGACCCAGTACTTC
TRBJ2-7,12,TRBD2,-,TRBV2,CASRGGVYEQYF,TGTGCCAGCAGGGGAGGGGTCTACGAGCAGTACTTC
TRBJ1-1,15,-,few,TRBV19,CASKATGRGGTEAFF,TGTGCCAGCAAAGCTACAGGGCGCGGAGGCACTGAAGCTTTCTTT
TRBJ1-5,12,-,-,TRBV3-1,CASSPGDQPQHF,TGTGCCAGCAGCCCAGGGGACCAGCCCCAGCATTTT
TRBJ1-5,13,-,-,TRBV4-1,CASSQGGGQPQHF,TGCGCCAGCAGCCAAGGGGGGGGTCAGCCCCAGCATTTT
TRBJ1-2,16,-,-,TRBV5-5,CASSLGGSSRGLGYTF,TGTGCCAGCAGCTTGGGTGGGTCCTCCAGGGGTTTAGGCTACACCTTC
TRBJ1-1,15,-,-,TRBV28,CASSLMGNDYTEAFF,TGTGCCAGCAGTTTGATGGGGAATGATTACACTGAAGCTTTCTTT
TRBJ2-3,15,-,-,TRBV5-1,CASSLVGQGGNTQYF,TGCGCCAGCAGCTTGGTCGGGCAGGGGGGGAATACGCAGTATTTT
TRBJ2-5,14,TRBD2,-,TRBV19,CASWGGRYGETQYF,TGTGCCTCATGGGGCGGGAGATATGGGGAGACCCAGTACTTC
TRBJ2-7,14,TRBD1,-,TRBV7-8,CASSLGTGVGEQYF,TGTGCCAGCAGCTTAGGGACAGGGGTGGGCGAGCAGTACTTC
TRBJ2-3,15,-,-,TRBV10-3,CAISELAGSTDTQYF,TGTGCCATCAGTGAGTTGGCAGGCTCCACAGATACGCAGTATTTT
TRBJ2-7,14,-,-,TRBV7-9,CASALGGYSYEQYF,TGTGCCAGCGCCCTAGGAGGTTACTCCTACGAGCAGTACTTC